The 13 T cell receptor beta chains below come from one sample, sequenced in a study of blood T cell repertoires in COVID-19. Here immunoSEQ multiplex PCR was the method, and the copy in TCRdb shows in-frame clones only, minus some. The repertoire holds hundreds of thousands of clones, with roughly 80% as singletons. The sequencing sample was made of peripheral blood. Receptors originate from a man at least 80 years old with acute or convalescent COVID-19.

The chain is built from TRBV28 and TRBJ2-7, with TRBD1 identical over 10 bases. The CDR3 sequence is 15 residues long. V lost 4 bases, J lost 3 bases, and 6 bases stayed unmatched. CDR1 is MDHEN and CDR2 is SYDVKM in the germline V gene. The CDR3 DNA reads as TGTGCCAGCAGTTGGCCCGGGACAGGGGACTACGAGCAGTACTTC. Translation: CASSWPGTGDYEQYF. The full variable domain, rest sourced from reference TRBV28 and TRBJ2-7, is DVKVTQSSRYLVKRTGEKVFLECVQDMDHENMFWYRQDPGLGLRLIYFSYDVKMKEKGDIPEGYSVSREKKERFSLILESASTNQTSMYLCASSWPGTGDYEQYFGPGTRLTVT.

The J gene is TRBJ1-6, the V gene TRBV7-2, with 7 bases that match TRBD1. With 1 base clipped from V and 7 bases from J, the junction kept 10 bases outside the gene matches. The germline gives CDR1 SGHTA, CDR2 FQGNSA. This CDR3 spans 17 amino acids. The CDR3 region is CASSLVSRGSQNSPLHF. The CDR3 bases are TGTGCCAGCAGCTTAGTAAGCAGGGGGTCCCAAAATTCACCCCTCCACTTT.

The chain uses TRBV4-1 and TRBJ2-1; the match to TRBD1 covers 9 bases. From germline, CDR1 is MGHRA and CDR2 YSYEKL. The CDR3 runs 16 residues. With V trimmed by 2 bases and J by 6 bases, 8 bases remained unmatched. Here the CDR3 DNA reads TGCGCCAGCAGCCAAAGCCAGACAGGGGGGGTCAATGAGCAGTTCTTC. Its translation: CASSQSQTGGVNEQFF.

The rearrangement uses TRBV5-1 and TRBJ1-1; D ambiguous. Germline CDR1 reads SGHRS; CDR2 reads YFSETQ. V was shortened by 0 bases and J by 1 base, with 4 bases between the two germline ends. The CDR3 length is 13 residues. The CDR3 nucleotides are TGCGCCAGCAGCTTGGAACAGAACACTGAAGCTTTCTTT. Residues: CASSLEQNTEAFF. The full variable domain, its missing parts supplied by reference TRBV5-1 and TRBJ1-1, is KAGVTQTPRYLIKTRGQQVTLSCSPISGHRSVSWYQQTPGQGLQFLFEYFSETQRNKGNFPGRFSGRQFSNSRSEMNVSTLELGDSALYLCASSLEQNTEAFFGQGTRLTVV.

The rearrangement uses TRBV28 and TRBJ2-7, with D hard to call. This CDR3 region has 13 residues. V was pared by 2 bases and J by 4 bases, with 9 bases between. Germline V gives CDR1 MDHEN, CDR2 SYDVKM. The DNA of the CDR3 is TGTGCCAGCAGTTTAACGAGGTGGTACGAGCAGTACTTC. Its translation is CASSLTRWYEQYF.

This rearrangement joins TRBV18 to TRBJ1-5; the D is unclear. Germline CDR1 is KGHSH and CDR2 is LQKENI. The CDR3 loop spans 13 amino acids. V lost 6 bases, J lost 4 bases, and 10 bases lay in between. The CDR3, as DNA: TGTGCCAGCTCTCCTCAGGCGAATCAGCCCCAGCATTTT. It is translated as CASSPQANQPQHF.

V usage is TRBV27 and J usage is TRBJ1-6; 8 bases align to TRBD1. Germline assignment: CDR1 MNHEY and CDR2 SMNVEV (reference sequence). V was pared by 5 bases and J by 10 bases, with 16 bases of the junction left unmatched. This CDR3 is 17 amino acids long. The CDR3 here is CASSTYRTGQVESPLHF. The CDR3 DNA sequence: TGTGCCAGCAGTACCTACCGGACAGGGCAAGTCGAGTCACCCCTCCACTTT.

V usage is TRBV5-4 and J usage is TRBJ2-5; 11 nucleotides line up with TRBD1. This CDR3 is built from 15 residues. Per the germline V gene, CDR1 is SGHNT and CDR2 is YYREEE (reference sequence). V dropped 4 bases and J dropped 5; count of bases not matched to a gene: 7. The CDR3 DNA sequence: TGTGCCAGCAGCCCCAGGACAGGGGGCTTGGAGACCCAGTACTTC. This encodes CASSPRTGGLETQYF.

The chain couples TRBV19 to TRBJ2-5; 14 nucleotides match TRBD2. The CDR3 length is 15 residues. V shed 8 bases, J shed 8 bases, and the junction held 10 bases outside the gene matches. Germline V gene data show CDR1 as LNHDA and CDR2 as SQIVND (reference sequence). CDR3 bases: TGTGCCAGTGGCCGCGGACTAGCGGGAGGCGAAACCCAGTACTTC. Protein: CASGRGLAGGETQYF. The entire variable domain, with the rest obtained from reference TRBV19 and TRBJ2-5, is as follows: DGGITQSPKYLFRKEGQNVTLSCEQNLNHDAMYWYRQDPGQGLRLIYYSQIVNDFQKGDIAEGYSVSREKKESFPLTVTSAQKNPTAFYLCASGRGLAGGETQYFGPGTRLLVL.

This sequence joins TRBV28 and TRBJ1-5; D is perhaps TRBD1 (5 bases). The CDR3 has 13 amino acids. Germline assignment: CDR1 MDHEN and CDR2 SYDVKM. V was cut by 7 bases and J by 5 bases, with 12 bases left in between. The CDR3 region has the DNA TGTGCCAGCAAGAGCGGGGGATATCAGCCCCAGCATTTT. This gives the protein CASKSGGYQPQHF. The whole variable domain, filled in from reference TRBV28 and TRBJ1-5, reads DVKVTQSSRYLVKRTGEKVFLECVQDMDHENMFWYRQDPGLGLRLIYFSYDVKMKEKGDIPEGYSVSREKKERFSLILESASTNQTSMYLCASKSGGYQPQHFGDGTRLSIL.

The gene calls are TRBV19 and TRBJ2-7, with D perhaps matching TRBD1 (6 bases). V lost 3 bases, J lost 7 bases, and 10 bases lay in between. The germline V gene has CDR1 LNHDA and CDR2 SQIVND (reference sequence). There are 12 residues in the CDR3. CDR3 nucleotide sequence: TGTGCCAGTAGTATGAAGGGGGATGAGCAGTACTTC. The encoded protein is CASSMKGDEQYF.

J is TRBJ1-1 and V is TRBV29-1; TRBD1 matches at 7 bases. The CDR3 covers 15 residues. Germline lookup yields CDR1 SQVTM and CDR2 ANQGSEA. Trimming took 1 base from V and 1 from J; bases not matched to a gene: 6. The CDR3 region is CSVEVAGGGNTEAFF. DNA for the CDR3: TGCAGCGTTGAAGTGGCAGGGGGAGGGAACACTGAAGCTTTCTTT. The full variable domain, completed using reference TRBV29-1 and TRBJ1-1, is SAVISQKPSRDICQRGTSLTIQCQVDSQVTMMFWYRQQPGQSLTLIATANQGSEATYESGFVIDKFPISRPNLTFSTLTVSNMSPEDSSIYLCSVEVAGGGNTEAFFGQGTRLTVV.

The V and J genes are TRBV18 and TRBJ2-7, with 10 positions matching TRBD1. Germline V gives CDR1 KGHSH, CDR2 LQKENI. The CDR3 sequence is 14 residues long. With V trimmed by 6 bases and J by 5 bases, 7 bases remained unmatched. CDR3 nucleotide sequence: TGTGCCAGCTCGCCGGGACAGGGGCTCAACGAGCAGTACTTC. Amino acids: CASSPGQGLNEQYF.